The 9 T cell receptor beta chains below were found in one sample sequenced in a study of blood T cell repertoires in COVID-19. Data came from immunoSEQ multiplex PCR; TCRdb stores just in-frame clones and leaves some out. The data show about 120,000 clones, approximately 90% seen once. Input material: peripheral blood. Receptors originate from a human donor with active COVID-19. The donor label of this sample is uncertain.

The J gene is TRBJ1-6, the V gene TRBV7-2; tentatively, D is TRBD1 (6 bases). CDR3 size: 14 residues. Trimming stripped 3 bases from V and 6 bases from J, with 9 bases between. CDR1 is SGHTA and CDR2 is FQGNSA in the germline V gene. This chain's CDR3 is CASSFAGANSPLHF. CDR3 in DNA: TGTGCCAGCAGCTTTGCAGGGGCTAATTCACCCCTCCACTTT.

The rearrangement joins TRBV30 to TRBJ1-5, with D possibly matching TRBD1 (5 bases). The germline V gene encodes CDR1 GTSNPN and CDR2 SVGIG (reference sequence). V shed 2 bases and J shed 0 bases, with 11 bases lying between them. This CDR3 region has 15 residues. The CDR3 coding sequence is TGTGCCTGGAGTAGTACAGGATATAGCAATCAGCCCCAGCATTTT. This gives the protein CAWSSTGYSNQPQHF.

The CDR3: CASSLRASVYEQYF. The CDR3 region has the DNA TGTGCCAGCAGCTTAAGGGCTAGCGTGTACGAGCAGTACTTC. The rearrangement links TRBV7-2 to TRBJ2-7; TRBD2 might be the D (6 bases). V was pared by 2 bases and J by 4 bases, with 12 bases between. Germline assignment: CDR1 SGHTA and CDR2 FQGNSA. The CDR3 is 14 amino acids.

The chain combines TRBV7-9 with TRBJ2-7; TRBD2 might be the D (5 bases). The V and J ends lost 7 bases and 1 base respectively, with 11 bases between them. The germline CDR1 and CDR2 sequences are SEHNR and FQNEAQ (reference sequence). The CDR3 length is 13 residues. This chain's CDR3 is CASMRAPSYEQYF. In DNA form, the CDR3 reads TGTGCCAGCATGAGGGCCCCGTCCTACGAGCAGTACTTC.

The chain combines TRBV7-2 with TRBJ1-5, with D possibly being TRBD1 (5 bases). The CDR3 spans 14 residues. Per the germline V gene, CDR1 is SGHTA and CDR2 is FQGNSA. V was shortened by 2 bases and J by 8 bases, with 13 bases between the two germline ends. The CDR3 DNA is TGTGCCAGCAGCTTAATCCAGGGTCGGGAGCCCCAGCATTTT. This encodes CASSLIQGREPQHF. Drawing the rest from reference TRBV7-2 and TRBJ1-5, the complete variable domain is GAGVSQSPSNKVTEKGKDVELRCDPISGHTALYWYRQSLGQGLEFLIYFQGNSAPDKSGLPSDRFSAERTGGSVSTLTIQRTQQEDSAVYLCASSLIQGREPQHFGDGTRLSIL.

A single count supports this clone. J is TRBJ2-2 and V is TRBV3-1 (or the pseudogene TRBV3-2), with D possibly being TRBD2 (7 bases). The CDR3 contains 17 residues. V dropped 4 bases and J dropped 0 bases, with 15 bases sitting between them. In germline, CDR1 is LGHDT, CDR2 YNNKEL (reference sequence). CDR3 amino acids: CASSLQRGGSNTGELFF. CDR3 coding DNA: TGTGCCAGCAGCCTTCAGAGGGGGGGCTCGAACACCGGGGAGCTGTTTTTT.

J is TRBJ2-1 and V is TRBV6-4; 7 bases fit TRBD2. The germline gives CDR1 MRHNA, CDR2 SNTAGT. Trimming removed 5 bases from V and 5 bases from J; junction bases left unmatched: 6. The CDR3 length is 14 residues. The CDR3 DNA reads TGTGCCAGCAGTCTGGGACTATCCAACAATGAGCAGTTCTTC. Translated: CASSLGLSNNEQFF.

The chain is built from TRBV4-2 and TRBJ2-1; 9 bases agree with TRBD1. Germline values: CDR1 LGHNA, CDR2 YNFKEQ. Germline trimming cut 1 base from V and 9 bases from J; bases unmatched to any gene: 10. The CDR3 runs 16 residues. The chain's CDR3 is CASSQVQGQGKVEQFF. The CDR3, as DNA: TGTGCCAGCAGCCAAGTCCAGGGACAGGGTAAGGTTGAGCAGTTCTTC.

This chain uses TRBV18 with TRBJ2-3; 9 bases are shared with TRBD2. CDR1 and CDR2 from the germline V gene are KGHSH and LQKENI. The V segment lost 6 bases and the J segment 2 bases; nucleotides outside the gene matches: 6. This CDR3 has 15 amino acids. In DNA form, the CDR3 reads TGTGCCAGCTCCTTAGCGGGGGCCGCCACAGATACGCAGTATTTT. Its protein is CASSLAGAATDTQYF.